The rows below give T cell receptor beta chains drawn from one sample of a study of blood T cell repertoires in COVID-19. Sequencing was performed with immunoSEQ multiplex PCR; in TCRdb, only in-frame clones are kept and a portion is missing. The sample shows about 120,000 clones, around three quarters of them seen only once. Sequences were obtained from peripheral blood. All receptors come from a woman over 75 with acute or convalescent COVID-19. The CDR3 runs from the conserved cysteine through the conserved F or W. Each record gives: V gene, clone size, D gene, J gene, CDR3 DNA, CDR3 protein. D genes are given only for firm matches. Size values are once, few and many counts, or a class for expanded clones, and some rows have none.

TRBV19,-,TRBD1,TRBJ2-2,TGTGCCAGTAGTAGCCCAGGGGGTACCGGGGAGCTGTTTTTT,CASSSPGGTGELFF
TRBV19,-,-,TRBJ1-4,TGTGCCAGTAATACCGGAGCAGTTCCTAATGAAAAACTGTTTTTT,CASNTGAVPNEKLFF
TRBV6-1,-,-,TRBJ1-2,TGTGCCAGCAGTGAACGGCGGGGGGGTGGATACTATGGCTACACCTTC,CASSERRGGGYYGYTF
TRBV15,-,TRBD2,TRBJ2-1,TGTGCCACCAGCAGGGCCTCCTTAGCGGGAGGATTCGCCTATGAGCAGTTCTTC,CATSRASLAGGFAYEQFF
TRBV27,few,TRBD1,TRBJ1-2,TGTGCCAGCAGTCCCGATCCACAGGGGGCGCTGGGCTACACCTTC,CASSPDPQGALGYTF
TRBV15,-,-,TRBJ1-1,TGTGCCACCAGCAACGTTAGGGGTATTTCCGAAGCTTTCTTT,CATSNVRGISEAFF
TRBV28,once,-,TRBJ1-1,TGTGCCAGCAGTTTAGTGGGGAGGGGATTGAGGAACACTGAAGCTTTCTTT,CASSLVGRGLRNTEAFF
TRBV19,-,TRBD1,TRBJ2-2,TGTGCCAGTACCACGGGACAGGGGGCGGGCGGGGAGCTGTTTTTT,CASTTGQGAGGELFF
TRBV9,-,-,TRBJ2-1,TGTGCCAGCAGCGTCCAACCCACGAGGGGGAGCCACAATGAGCAGTTCTTC,CASSVQPTRGSHNEQFF
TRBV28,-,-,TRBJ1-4,TGTGCCAGCACCACACCAGCGGAAAAACTGTTTTTT,CASTTPAEKLFF
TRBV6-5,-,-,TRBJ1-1,TGTGCCAGCAGTTACTCGTGGCAGTCCATGAACACTGAAGCTTTCTTT,CASSYSWQSMNTEAFF
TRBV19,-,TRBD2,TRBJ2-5,TGTGCCAGTAGTAAGACTAGCGCGGTTGAAGAGACCCAGTACTTC,CASSKTSAVEETQYF
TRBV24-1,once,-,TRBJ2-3,TGTGCCACCAGTGACCCATCCAGGCCCACAGATACGCAGTATTTT,CATSDPSRPTDTQYF
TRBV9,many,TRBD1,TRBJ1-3,TGTGCCAGCAGCGCCCGGACAGGGGGAAACACCATATATTTT,CASSARTGGNTIYF
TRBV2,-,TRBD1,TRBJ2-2,TGTGCCAGCACCGCGGAGAGGGGGCTAGACACCGGGGAGCTGTTTTTT,CASTAERGLDTGELFF
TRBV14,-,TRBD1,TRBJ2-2,TGTGCCAGCAGCCTACGACAGGGGGCCACCGGGGAGCTGTTTTTT,CASSLRQGATGELFF
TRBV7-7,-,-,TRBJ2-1,TGTGCTAGCAGCCCTTCCCCTAGAAATGAGCAGTTCTTC,CASSPSPRNEQFF
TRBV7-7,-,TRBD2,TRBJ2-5,TGTGCCAGCAGCCCCACTAGCGGGGGGGCGAGGGAGACCCAGTACTTC,CASSPTSGGARETQYF
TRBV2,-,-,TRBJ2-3,TGTGCCAGCAGTGAAGCGACAGCTAGCACAGATACGCAGTATTTT,CASSEATASTDTQYF
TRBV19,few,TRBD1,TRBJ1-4,TGTGCCAGTAGTCCACAGGGGAATGAAAAACTGTTTTTT,CASSPQGNEKLFF
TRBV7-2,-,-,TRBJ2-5,TGTGCCAGCAGCTCAGTTCCGCAAGAGACCCAGTACTTC,CASSSVPQETQYF
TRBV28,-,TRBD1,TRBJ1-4,TGTGCCAGCAGTCCAGGGACAGGGGGCAGGAATGAAAAACTGTTTTTT,CASSPGTGGRNEKLFF
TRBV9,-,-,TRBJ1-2,TGTGCCAGCAGCGTAGATTTCCTAAACTATGGCTACACCTTC,CASSVDFLNYGYTF
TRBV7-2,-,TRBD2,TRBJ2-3,TGTGCCAGCAGCTTCGGCGTCGGCGGGGGGCGCACAGATACGCAGTATTTT,CASSFGVGGGRTDTQYF
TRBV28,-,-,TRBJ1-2,TGTGCCAGCAGTCCCCGGCAGGTCAACTATGGCTACACCTTC,CASSPRQVNYGYTF
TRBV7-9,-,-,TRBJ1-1,TGTGCCAGCAGTCCCGGAGACACTGAAGCTTTCTTT,CASSPGDTEAFF
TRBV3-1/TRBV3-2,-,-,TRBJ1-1,TGTGCCAGCAGCCATCCTTTTAGACGGGGGGTTGAAGGGGCTTTCTTT,CASSHPFRRGVEGAFF
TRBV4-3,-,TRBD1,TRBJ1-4,TGCGCCAGCAGCCAGGGACAGGTCAACGAAAAACTGTTTTTT,CASSQGQVNEKLFF
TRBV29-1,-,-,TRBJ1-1,TGCAGCGTAATGGAGACTGAAGCTTTCTTT,CSVMETEAFF
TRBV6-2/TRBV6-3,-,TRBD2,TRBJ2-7,TGTGCCAGCAGTTCCCCGGGACTAAGAAGCTACGAGCAGTACTTC,CASSSPGLRSYEQYF
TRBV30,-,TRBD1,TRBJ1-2,TGTGCCTGGAACAGGGGGCTAGGCTACACCTTC,CAWNRGLGYTF
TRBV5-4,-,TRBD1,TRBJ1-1,TGTGCCAGCAGCCCGACAGGGATGAACACTGAAGCTTTCTTT,CASSPTGMNTEAFF
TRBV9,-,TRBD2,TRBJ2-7,TGTGCCAGCAGCGCGGGACTAGCTAACTACGAGCAGTACTTC,CASSAGLANYEQYF
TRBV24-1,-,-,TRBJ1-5,TGTGCCACCAGTGATCAAGGGGTTGGGAGCAATCAGCCCCAGCATTTT,CATSDQGVGSNQPQHF
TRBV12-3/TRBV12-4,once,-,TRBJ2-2,TGTGCCAGCAGTGAAACAGGGCCCGGGGAGCTGTTTTTT,CASSETGPGELFF
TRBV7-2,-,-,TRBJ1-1,TGTGCCAGCATTCTAGGGTCGGGAACTGAAGCTTTCTTT,CASILGSGTEAFF
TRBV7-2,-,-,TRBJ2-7,TGTGCCAGCAGCTCCCAAACAGGGACGGGAGGAGCCTACGAGCAGTACTTC,CASSSQTGTGGAYEQYF
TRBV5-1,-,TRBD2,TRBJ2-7,TGCGCCAGCACCAAGGAGGCGGGAGCGGTCGAGCAGTACTTC,CASTKEAGAVEQYF